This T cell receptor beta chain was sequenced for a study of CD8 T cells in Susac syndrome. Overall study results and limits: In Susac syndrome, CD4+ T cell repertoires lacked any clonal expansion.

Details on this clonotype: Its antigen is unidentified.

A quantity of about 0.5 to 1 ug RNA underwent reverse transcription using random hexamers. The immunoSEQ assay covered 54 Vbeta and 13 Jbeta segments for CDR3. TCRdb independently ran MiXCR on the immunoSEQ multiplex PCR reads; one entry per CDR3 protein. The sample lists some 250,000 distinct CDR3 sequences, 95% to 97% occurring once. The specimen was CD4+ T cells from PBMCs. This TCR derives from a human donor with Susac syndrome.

The CDR3 loop is CSAILISTDTQYF. The CDR3 nucleotides read TGCAGTGCTATTCTGATTAGCACAGATACGCAGTATTTT. The chain carries TRBV20-1 and TRBJ2-3; no clear D gene. There are 13 residues in the CDR3. The V gene lost 4 bases and the J gene lost 0 bases, with 8 bases spanning the gap. The V gene's germline CDR1 is DFQATT and CDR2 SNEGSKA (reference sequence).